This passage covers 11 T cell receptor beta chains from one sample sequenced in a study of beta chain features in type 1 diabetes. Of the isolated RNA, all was reverse transcribed, and so the sequenced material was expressed TCRB transcripts. Profiled with immunoSEQ multiplex PCR; TCRdb holds only in-frame clones, not every one. The top ten clones hold 0.02% to 0.025% of a sample with under 900,000 clones, 15% to 20% of them seen once. What was sequenced was naive CD4+ T cells from blood. Receptors were obtained from a woman between 18 and 29 years old in good health.

A note on this clone: The sample carries other DNA sequences with the same CDR3. V is TRBV2 and J is TRBJ2-7; D remains ambiguous. The germline CDR1 and CDR2 sequences are SNHLY and FYNNEI. The CDR3 extends over 12 amino acids. V lost 4 bases and J 3 bases, leaving 7 bases between the germline ends. The CDR3 protein is CASSATSYEQYF. CDR3 DNA: TGTGCCAGCAGTGCGACCAGCTACGAGCAGTACTTC. Full variable domain (rest looked up from reference TRBV2 and TRBJ2-7): EPEVTQTPSHQVTQMGQEVILRCVPISNHLYFYWYRQILGQKVEFLVSFYNNEISEKSEIFDDQFSVERPDGSNFTLKIRSTKLEDSAMYFCASSATSYEQYFGPGTRLTVT.

This clone was found a few times. The J gene is TRBJ2-2, the V gene TRBV27; 12 nucleotides align to TRBD2. The CDR3 is 18 amino acids. V shed 6 bases and J 6 bases; nucleotides not matched to a gene: 14. Germline assignment: CDR1 MNHEY and CDR2 SMNVEV (reference sequence). The CDR3 reads CASSFKLTSGRRSGELFF. The CDR3 DNA reads as TGTGCCAGCAGCTTCAAATTGACTAGCGGGAGAAGGTCCGGGGAGCTGTTTTTT.

This clone occurred a few times. The chain is built from TRBV6-5 and TRBJ1-5; D remains ambiguous. The CDR3 has 16 residues. V was shortened by 0 bases and J by 6 bases, with 15 bases between the two germline ends. Germline assignment: CDR1 MNHEY and CDR2 SVGAGI. The CDR3 sequence: CASSYSTPRGSQPQHF. The CDR3 DNA is TGTGCCAGCAGTTACTCGACTCCCCGGGGAAGTCAGCCCCAGCATTTT.

The chain combines TRBV6-1 with TRBJ1-5; TRBD1 is a possible D gene (6 bases). Between the trimmed V and J ends, which lost 4 bases and 5 bases, there was a span of 12 bases. Germline-derived CDR1 and CDR2 are MNHNS and SASEGT. The CDR3 runs 14 residues. CDR3 residues: CASSVVRGDQPQHF. CDR3 coding DNA: TGTGCCAGCAGTGTAGTCAGGGGCGATCAGCCCCAGCATTTT.

This clone was seen a handful of times. The chain carries TRBV5-6 and TRBJ2-3; 7 nucleotides align to TRBD2. The V and J ends lost 5 bases and 0 bases, in that order; junction bases with no gene match: 9. CDR3 length equals 16 residues. Germline CDR1 and CDR2: SGHDT and YYEEEE. The CDR3 DNA reads as TGTGCCAGCAGGGCCCTAGCGGAAACTAGCACAGATACGCAGTATTTT. Translation: CASRALAETSTDTQYF.

V gene TRBV18 combines with J gene TRBJ1-1; a weak D match, TRBD1 (5 bases). V lost 3 bases and J 1 base, leaving 9 bases between the germline ends. Germline CDR1 reads KGHSH; CDR2 reads LQKENI. The CDR3 is made up of 14 amino acids. This CDR3 is CASSPTESNTEAFF. The CDR3 DNA sequence: TGTGCCAGCTCACCGACAGAATCGAACACTGAAGCTTTCTTT.

The table lists this clone with a few counts. Here the CDR3 reads CASRLAGDSYEQYF. The CDR3 DNA reads as TGTGCCAGCAGACTAGCGGGTGACTCCTACGAGCAGTACTTC. J is TRBJ2-7 and V is TRBV5-6; 9 bases map to TRBD2. The trim removed 5 bases at V and 0 bases at J, leaving 3 bases unmatched. Germline CDR1 and CDR2: SGHDT and YYEEEE. This CDR3 comprises 14 residues.

The V and J genes are TRBV6-5 and TRBJ2-4, with D maybe TRBD2 (6 bases). This CDR3 region has 13 residues. Deletions cut 6 bases from V and 2 bases from J, with 8 bases between. From germline, CDR1 is MNHEY and CDR2 SVGAGI. The CDR3 sequence: CASREGSKNIQYF. CDR3 coding DNA: TGTGCCAGCAGGGAGGGGTCCAAAAACATTCAGTACTTC.

This rearrangement joins TRBV2 to TRBJ1-2; D is uncertain. The CDR3 sequence is 13 residues long. V was clipped by 7 bases and J by 5 bases, with 14 bases between them. The germline V gene encodes CDR1 SNHLY and CDR2 FYNNEI. Written as DNA, the CDR3 is TGTGCCAGCACGGGCCTCCTTAAGTATGGCTACACCTTC. Its translation is CASTGLLKYGYTF.

This clone was picked up a small number of times. The chain recombines TRBV19 with TRBJ2-7, with a tentative D call TRBD1 (5 bases). CDR3 size: 14 residues. Germline assignment: CDR1 LNHDA and CDR2 SQIVND (reference sequence). Trimming left V 4 bases short and J 2 bases short, with 12 bases between. In DNA, the CDR3 is TGTGCCAGTAGTAAGGGGCAGGCGACCTACGAGCAGTACTTC. This translates into CASSKGQATYEQYF.

This clone has more than one count but fewer than ten. The chain carries TRBV2 and TRBJ2-1, with 12 bases identical to TRBD2. CDR1 SNHLY and CDR2 FYNNEI come from the germline V gene. There are 15 residues in the CDR3. The J segment lost 4 bases and the V segment lost 6 bases, leaving 4 bases of the junction unmatched. CDR3 coding DNA: TGTGCCAGCAGCCGGACTAGCGGGGCATACAATGAGCAGTTCTTC. This translates into CASSRTSGAYNEQFF.